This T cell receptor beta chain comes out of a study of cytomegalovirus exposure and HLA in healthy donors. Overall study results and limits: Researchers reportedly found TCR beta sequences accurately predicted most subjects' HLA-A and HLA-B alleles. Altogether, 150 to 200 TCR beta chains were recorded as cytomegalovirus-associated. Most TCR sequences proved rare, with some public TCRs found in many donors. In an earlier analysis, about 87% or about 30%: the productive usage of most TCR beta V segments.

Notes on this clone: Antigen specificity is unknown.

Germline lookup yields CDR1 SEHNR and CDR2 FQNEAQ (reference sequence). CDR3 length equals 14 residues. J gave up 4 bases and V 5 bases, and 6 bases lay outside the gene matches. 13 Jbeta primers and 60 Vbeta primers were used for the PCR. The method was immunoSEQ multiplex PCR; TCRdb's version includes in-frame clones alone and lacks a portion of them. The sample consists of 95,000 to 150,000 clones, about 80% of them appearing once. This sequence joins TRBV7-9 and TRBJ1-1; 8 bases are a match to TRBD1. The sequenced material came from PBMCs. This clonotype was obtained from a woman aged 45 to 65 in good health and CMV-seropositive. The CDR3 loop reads CASSPRQGSTEAFF. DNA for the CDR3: TGTGCCAGCAGCCCTCGACAGGGGAGCACTGAAGCTTTCTTT.